This T cell receptor (beta chain) was profiled in a study of blood T cell repertoires in COVID-19. Study context: PBMCs, B-cell-depleted T cells, or T cells provided the cDNA or gDNA that made up the material.

Trimming cost V 1 base and J 0 bases; bases outside gene matches: 5. This CDR3 has 17 amino acids. CDR1 is LNHNV and CDR2 is YYDKDF in the germline V gene (reference sequence). Only one count was recorded for this clone. This table comes from immunoSEQ multiplex PCR, and its TCRdb copy is limited to in-frame clones, with some not included. This repertoire shows hundreds of thousands of clones, more than 65% found once; its top ten account for less than 4%. Sequenced material: peripheral blood. V usage is TRBV15 and J usage is TRBJ1-4, with 7 positions matching TRBD1. This TCR was sampled from a woman older than 75 with acute or convalescent COVID-19. The DNA for the CDR3 is TGTGCCACCAGCAGAGGGACAGGAGCCGCAACTAATGAAAAACTGTTTTTT. Its translation is CATSRGTGAATNEKLFF.